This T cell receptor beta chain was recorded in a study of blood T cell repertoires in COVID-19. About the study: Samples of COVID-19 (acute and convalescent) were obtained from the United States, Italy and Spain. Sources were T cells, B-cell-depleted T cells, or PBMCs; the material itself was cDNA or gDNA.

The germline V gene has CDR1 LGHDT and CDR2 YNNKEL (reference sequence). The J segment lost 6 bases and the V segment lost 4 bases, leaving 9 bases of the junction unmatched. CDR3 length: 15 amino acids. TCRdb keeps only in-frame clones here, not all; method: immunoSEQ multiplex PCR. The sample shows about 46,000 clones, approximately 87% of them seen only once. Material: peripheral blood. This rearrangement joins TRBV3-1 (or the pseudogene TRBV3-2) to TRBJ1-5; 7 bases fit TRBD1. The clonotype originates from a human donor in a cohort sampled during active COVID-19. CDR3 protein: CASSPRQGSAQPQHF. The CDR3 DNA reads TGTGCCAGCAGCCCCCGACAGGGTTCCGCTCAGCCCCAGCATTTT.